This TCR beta chain was sequenced during a study of OX40 agonist ivuxolimab in advanced cancers. Repertoires were generated with immunoSEQ multiplex PCR, while TCRdb's copy carries only in-frame clones and drops some. The sample includes tens of thousands of clones, 85% to 90% of them seen just once. The sequencing used CD4+ or CD8+ T cells sorted from blood, collected in a trial of the OX40 agonist ivuxolimab. This TCR derives from an adult with an advanced solid tumor such as melanoma, head and neck, liver or kidney cancer.

The DNA for the CDR3 is TGTGCCAGCAGAAGGGACAGGGGGCCTTACAATGAGCAGTTCTTC. This gives the protein CASRRDRGPYNEQFF. The J gene is TRBJ2-1, the V gene TRBV6-5, with 12 bases that match TRBD1. V lost 6 bases and J lost 4; bases outside the gene matches: 4. Germline V lookup: CDR1 MNHEY, CDR2 SVGAGI. The length of the CDR3 is 15 residues.